Described below is a single TCR beta chain sequence and its context. Its antigen is as yet unknown. Researchers ran the PCR with 60 Vbeta and 13 Jbeta primers. Only in-frame clones appear in the TCRdb table, and some are missing; sequencing was by immunoSEQ multiplex PCR. The data hold about 64,000 clones, with over 75% observed a single time. This sample is drawn from a study of cytomegalovirus exposure and HLA in healthy donors. Study-wide results and caveats: A few of the chains that were CMV-associated were confirmed in vitro to be specific for CMV antigens.

Germline V gene sequence: CDR1 MGHRA, CDR2 YSYEKL. CDR3 length: 16 amino acids. V was trimmed by 1 base and J by 2 bases, leaving 12 bases between them. The receptor's source is a female donor in good health and CMV-seronegative. The chain recombines TRBV4-1 with TRBJ2-1; D unresolved. The sequencing input was PBMCs. The CDR3 protein is CASSQVDMVTYNEQFF. The DNA for the CDR3 is TGCGCCAGCAGCCAAGTCGACATGGTAACCTACAATGAGCAGTTCTTC.